This note documents a single T cell receptor (beta chain) sequence. In the original processing: Estimation of nucleated cell counts was performed using reference gene primer amplification. Assay: immunoSEQ multiplex PCR; the TCRdb copy retains only in-frame clones and omits some. The DNA gave D and trimming, while V, J and clone size come from that table. Counted here are some 230,000 clones, more than 80% occurring once; the ten biggest clones make up about 3.5%. The cohort comprised adults aged about 18 to 90 years residing in about 25 US areas. Trimming cost V 8 bases and J 2 bases; bases outside gene matches: 6. Germline V CDR1 and CDR2: SGDLS, YYNGEE. The CDR3 sequence is 14 residues long. The data belong to a study of blood T cell repertoires in COVID-19. Across the whole study: COVID-19 samples, acute and convalescent, were from the United States, Italy and Spain. Nucleic acid was either cDNA or gDNA, and it came from T cells, B-cell-depleted T cells, or PBMCs.

Sequences were obtained from PBMCs or T cells enriched from blood (not recorded which). This chain uses TRBV9 with TRBJ1-2; 10 bases map to TRBD1. The sequence was collected from a woman between 18 and 29 years old in a cohort exposed to, infected with or recovered from COVID-19 (not recorded which). CDR3 DNA sequence: TGTGCCAGTCAGAGACAGGGGGCGAACTATGGCTACACCTTC. Translated, it gives CASQRQGANYGYTF. The variable domain in full, completed from reference TRBV9 and TRBJ1-2, reads DSGVTQTPKHLITATGQRVTLRCSPRSGDLSVYWYQQSLDQGLQFLIQYYNGEERAKGNILERFSAQQFPDLHSELNLSSLELGDSALYFCASQRQGANYGYTFGSGTRLTVV.